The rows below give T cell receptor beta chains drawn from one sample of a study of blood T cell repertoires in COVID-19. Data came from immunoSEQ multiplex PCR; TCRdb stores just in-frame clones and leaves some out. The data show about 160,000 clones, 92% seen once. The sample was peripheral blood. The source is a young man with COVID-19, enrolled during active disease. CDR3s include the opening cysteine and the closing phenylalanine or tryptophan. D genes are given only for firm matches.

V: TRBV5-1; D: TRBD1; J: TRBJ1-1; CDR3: CASSTGQMNTEAFF; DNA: TGCGCCAGCAGCACGGGACAGATGAACACTGAAGCTTTCTTT
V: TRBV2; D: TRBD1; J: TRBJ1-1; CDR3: CASRPRQGTNTEAFF; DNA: TGTGCCAGCAGGCCCAGACAGGGGACGAACACTGAAGCTTTCTTT
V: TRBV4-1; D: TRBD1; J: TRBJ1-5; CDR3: CASSLQTGNPSNQPQHF; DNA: TGCGCCAGCAGCCTCCAGACAGGGAATCCTAGCAATCAGCCCCAGCATTTT
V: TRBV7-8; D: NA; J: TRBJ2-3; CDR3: CASSSPSGGTSTDTQYF; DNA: TGTGCCAGCAGCTCCCCCTCAGGGGGGACTAGCACAGATACGCAGTATTTT
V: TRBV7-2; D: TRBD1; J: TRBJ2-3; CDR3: CASSLPGQGTDTQYF; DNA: TGTGCCAGCAGCCTACCGGGACAGGGCACAGATACGCAGTATTTT
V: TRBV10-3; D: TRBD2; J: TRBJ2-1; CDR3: CAISRGGPTNEQFF; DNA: TGTGCCATCAGTCGGGGGGGGCCTACAAATGAGCAGTTCTTC
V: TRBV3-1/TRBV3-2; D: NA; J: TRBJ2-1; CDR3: CASSPGPHSYNEQFF; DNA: TGTGCCAGCAGCCCCGGTCCCCACTCCTACAATGAGCAGTTCTTC
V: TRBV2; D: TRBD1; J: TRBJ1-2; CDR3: CASSGPQGGYGYTF; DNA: TGTGCCAGCAGCGGCCCACAGGGGGGGTATGGCTACACCTTC
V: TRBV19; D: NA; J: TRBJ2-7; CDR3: CASSIQAGSYYEQYF; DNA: TGTGCCAGTAGTATACAGGCAGGATCCTACTACGAGCAGTACTTC
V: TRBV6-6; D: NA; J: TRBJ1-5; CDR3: CASRLDRNQPQHF; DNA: TGTGCCAGCAGACTCGACAGGAATCAGCCCCAGCATTTT